This note documents a single T cell receptor beta chain sequence. This sample is part of a study of blood T cells in healthy people across ages. Study overall: Per every two T cells, about one barcoded beta molecule was captured by template switching.

CDR1 and CDR2 from the germline V gene are DFQATT and SNEGSKA (reference sequence). Trimming removed 2 bases at V and 3 bases at J, with 14 bases between. This CDR3 is built from 15 residues. PCR was performed a second time for about 7 to 11 cycles using a sample-barcoded 5' primer and a J-beta primer mix. Each CDR3 protein gets one entry after TCRdb re-called the 5' RACE reads with MiXCR. The top ten hold around 10% of the sample, which has approximately 1.5 million distinct CDR3 sequences, roughly 32% seen once. This rearrangement joins TRBV20-1 to TRBJ1-5, with D perhaps TRBD1 (6 bases). The sequenced sample was blood. The receptor was isolated from a woman aged 25 to 39 in good health. In nucleotides, the CDR3 is TGCAGTGCTAGATCTACCGGACAGCCCAATCAGCCCCAGCATTTT. Its translation is CSARSTGQPNQPQHF.